This TCR beta chain was recorded in a study of shared clonotypes between healthy human individuals. Turning to the study itself: Each donor had three CD4 naive, three CD4 memory, two CD8 naive and one CD8 memory plate. General study points: Specimens sampled were limited to blood, with tissue repertoires likely differing. Clonotypes which were not shared had lower generation probabilities than clonotypes that all four donors shared.

Methods used by the authors: With immunoSEQ giving junction-only sequences and no quality scores, filtering differed. Measured with immunoSEQ multiplex PCR; TCRdb has only the in-frame clones, and not every one. V, J and clone size were drawn from that table, and D and trimming were deduced from the DNA. This sample yields under 600,000 clones, of which roughly 97% are seen a single time; 0.045% to 0.06% belongs to the top ten. The length of the CDR3 is 14 residues. Germline V gene lookup returns CDR1 MNHNS and CDR2 SASEGT. V was pared by 4 bases and J by 1 base, with 10 bases between. For this clone: As yet, its antigen is unknown.

The sample was naive CD4+ T cells sorted from blood. Subset denoted: CD45RA+ positively selected. The chain couples TRBV6-1 to TRBJ1-1; possibly TRBD1 for D (6 bases). This receptor was identified in a young woman in good health. CDR3 residues: CASSVGGTNTEAFF. As DNA, the CDR3 is TGTGCCAGCAGTGTGGGGGGCACGAACACTGAAGCTTTCTTT.